This TCR beta chain was obtained from a study of shared clonotypes between healthy human individuals. For the study at large: Per-donor plates numbered three CD4 naive, three CD4 memory, two CD8 naive and one CD8 memory.

Germline CDR1 is SGHAT and CDR2 is FQNNGV. Trimming removed 3 bases from V and 7 bases from J, with 16 bases in between. The CDR3 extends over 16 amino acids. Study results and caveats: When compared with the clonotypes that were shared by all four sorted-subset donors, the non-shared clonotypes turned out to have lower generation probabilities. Estimated richness values were generally larger in naive subsets than in memory subsets.

Genomic DNA of every subset was divided equally among multiple immunoSEQ plates. Assay used: immunoSEQ multiplex PCR; TCRdb lists only in-frame clones, some missing. The sample yields millions of clones, 85% to 95% seen once. A remark on this clone: Its antigen is undetermined.

The V call is TRBV11-2, the J call TRBJ1-6; D ambiguous. Sequencing was performed on naive CD4+ T cells sorted from blood. Sample subset: CD45RA+ positively selected. The receptor comes from a man younger than 35 in good health. This chain's CDR3 is CASSLVMWSQNSPLHF. CDR3 coding DNA: TGTGCCAGCAGCTTGGTTATGTGGAGCCAGAATTCACCCCTCCACTTT.